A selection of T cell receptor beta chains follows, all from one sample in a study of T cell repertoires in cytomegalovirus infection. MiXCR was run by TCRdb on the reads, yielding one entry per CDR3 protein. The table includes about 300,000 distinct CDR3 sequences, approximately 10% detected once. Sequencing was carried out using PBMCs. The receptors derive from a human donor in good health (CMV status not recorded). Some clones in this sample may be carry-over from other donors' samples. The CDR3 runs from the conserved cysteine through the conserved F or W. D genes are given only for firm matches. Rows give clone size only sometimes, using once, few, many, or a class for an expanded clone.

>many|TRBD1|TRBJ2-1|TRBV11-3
TGTGCCAGCAGTTCGCGACAGGGGGCCCGACTCAGGGAGCAGTTCTTC
CASSSRQGARLREQFF
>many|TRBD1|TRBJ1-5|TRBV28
TGTGCCAGCAGTCTTGGGACAGGGGATCAGCCCCAGCATTTT
CASSLGTGDQPQHF
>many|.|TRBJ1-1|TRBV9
TGTGCCAGCAGCCCCGGAACTGAAGCTTTCTTT
CASSPGTEAFF
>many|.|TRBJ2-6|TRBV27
TGTGCCAGCAGTTTGGTAGGCCCCTGGGAATCTGGGGCCAACGTCCTGACTTTC
CASSLVGPWESGANVLTF
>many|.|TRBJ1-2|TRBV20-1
TGCAGTGCTAGAGCAGAGGGCGGGGAGTATGGCTACACCTTC
CSARAEGGEYGYTF
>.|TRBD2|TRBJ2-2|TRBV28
TGTGCCAGCAGCCTCTTCGGGGGGGGGGGCACCGGGGAGCTGTTTTTT
CASSLFGGGGTGELFF
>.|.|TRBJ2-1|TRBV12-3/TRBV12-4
TGTGCCAGCGCGAGTGGGCTTTACAATGAGCAGTTCTTC
CASASGLYNEQFF
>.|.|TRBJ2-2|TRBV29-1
TGCAGCGTTAGGGATATGACCGGGGAGCTGTTTTTT
CSVRDMTGELFF
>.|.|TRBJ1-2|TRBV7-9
TGTGCCAGCAGGCCTACAGGGTTTGGCTACACCTTC
CASRPTGFGYTF
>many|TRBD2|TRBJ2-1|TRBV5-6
TGTGCCAGCAGCTTGGCCAATGGACTAGCCCGGTTGAATGAGCAGTTCTTC
CASSLANGLARLNEQFF
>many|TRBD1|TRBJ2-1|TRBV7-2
TGTGCCAGCAGCGGCGGGACAGGGAGGGATGAGCAGTTCTTC
CASSGGTGRDEQFF
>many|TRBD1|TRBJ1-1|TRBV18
TGTGCCAGCTCCCACAGGGGACAGGGTCCCCCTGAAGCTTTCTTT
CASSHRGQGPPEAFF
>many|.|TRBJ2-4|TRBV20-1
TGCAGTGCTAGAGATATGACATTAGCCAAAAACATTCAGTACTTC
CSARDMTLAKNIQYF
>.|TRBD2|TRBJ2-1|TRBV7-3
TGTGCCAGCAGCCCTGGACTAGGGGATGAGCAGTTCTTC
CASSPGLGDEQFF
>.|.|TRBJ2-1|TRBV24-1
TGTGCCACCAGTGATTTGCCCCCCGGGGGGCTAGGGTACAATGAGCAGTTCTTC
CATSDLPPGGLGYNEQFF
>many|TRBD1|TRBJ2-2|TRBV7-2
TGTGCCAGCAGCAGAACGACAGGGATGGGCACCGGGGAGCTGTTTTTT
CASSRTTGMGTGELFF
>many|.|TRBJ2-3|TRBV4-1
TGCGCCAGCAGCCAAGTTCAGGCGAGCACAGATACGCAGTATTTT
CASSQVQASTDTQYF